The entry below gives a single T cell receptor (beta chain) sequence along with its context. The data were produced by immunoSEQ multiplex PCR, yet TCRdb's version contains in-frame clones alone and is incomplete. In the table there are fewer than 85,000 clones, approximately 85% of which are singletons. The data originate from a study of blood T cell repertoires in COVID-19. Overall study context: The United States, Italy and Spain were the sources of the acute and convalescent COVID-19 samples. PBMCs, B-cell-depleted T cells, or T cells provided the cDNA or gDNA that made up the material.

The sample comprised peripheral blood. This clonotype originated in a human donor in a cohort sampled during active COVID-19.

CDR3 protein: CASKLAGELGSTDTQYF. The CDR3 nucleotides are TGCGCCAGCAAGCTAGCGGGGGAGCTGGGTAGCACAGATACGCAGTATTTT. The chain joins TRBV10-2 to TRBJ2-3; 10 bases are a match to TRBD2. Per germline, CDR1 WSHSY and CDR2 SAAADI. The CDR3 has 17 residues. J gave up 0 bases and V 7 bases, and 10 bases lay outside the gene matches.